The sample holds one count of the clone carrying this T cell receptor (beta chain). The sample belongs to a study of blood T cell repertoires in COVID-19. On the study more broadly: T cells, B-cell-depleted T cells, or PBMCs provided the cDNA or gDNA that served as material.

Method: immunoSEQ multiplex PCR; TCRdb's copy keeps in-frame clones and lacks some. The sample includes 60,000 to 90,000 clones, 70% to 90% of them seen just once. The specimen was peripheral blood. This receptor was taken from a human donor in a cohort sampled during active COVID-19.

The CDR3 is CASSLSYTTGGYNEKLFF. The CDR3 DNA sequence: TGTGCCAGCAGTTTATCGTACACGACAGGGGGGTATAATGAAAAACTGTTTTTT. This chain uses TRBV27 with TRBJ1-4; 9 bases agree with TRBD1. This CDR3 contains 18 residues. Germline lookup yields CDR1 MNHEY and CDR2 SMNVEV (reference sequence). Trimming removed 0 bases from V and 4 bases from J; junction bases left unmatched: 9.